In its sample, the clone carrying this TCR beta chain was seen once. Its antigen is undetermined. Using a J-beta primer mix together with a sample-barcoded 5' primer, a second PCR was run for about 6 to 11 cycles. Each CDR3 protein is one row after TCRdb ran MiXCR on the 5' RACE reads. The sample records roughly 1,300,000 distinct CDR3 sequences, around 59% being singletons. Donors were healthy Caucasian individuals from Russia aged roughly 6 to 100. PBMCs were isolated at a quantity of at least 7 million per sample. The data derive from a study of blood T cells in healthy people across ages. Findings and limits, study-wide: With naive T cell percentage, TCR beta diversity showed a strong correlation.

This receptor was obtained from a man aged 18 to 35 in good health. Sequencing was performed on blood.

The CDR3 coding sequence is TGTGCCAGCAGTTTTGGGTTCGCGAACACTGAAGCTTTCTTT. Translated: CASSFGFANTEAFF. V usage is TRBV12-3 or TRBV12-4 and J usage is TRBJ1-1, with D unclear. With 3 bases removed from V and 1 base from J, the gap between germline ends came to 9 bases. There are 14 residues in the CDR3.